This T cell receptor (beta chain) was sequenced in a study of metastatic and nonmetastatic thyroid tumors. V dropped 3 bases and J dropped 1 base, with 13 bases sitting between them. Germline V gene sequence: CDR1 DFQATT, CDR2 SNEGSKA (reference sequence). The CDR3 is 14 amino acids. The sample holds many counts of this clone. The antigen remains undetermined. Original handling: To classify distant metastasis in papillary thyroid cancer, a model was built from CDR3 differences across clinicopathological groups. TCRdb re-called clones via MiXCR from the PCR reads. TCRdb, not the original authors, processed these V and J calls. This sample has about 16,000 clones; about 32% occur once, and the top ten carry roughly 12%. Nobody among the patients had been given any treatment before thyroid surgery. General study findings and limits: A significant increase in TCR beta diversity was reportedly seen in malignant thyroid tumors relative to benign nodules, in blood and tumor.

The chain links TRBV20-1 to TRBJ2-7, with a weak D call TRBD2 (5 bases). Specimen: tumor tissue. The sequence was collected from a male donor with papillary thyroid cancer or a benign thyroid nodule (not recorded which). Some clones in this sample may be carry-over from other donors' samples. The CDR3 DNA reads TGCAGTGCTAGCCCCCCTACGGGGTCCTACGAGCAGTACTTC. Amino acid sequence: CSASPPTGSYEQYF.